The next 5 T cell receptor beta chains were all read from a single sample in a study of OX40 agonist ivuxolimab in advanced cancers. Measured with immunoSEQ multiplex PCR; TCRdb has only the in-frame clones, and not every one. Seen here are tens of thousands of clones, roughly 85% observed once, and the top ten hold about 16%. The material sequenced was CD4+ or CD8+ T cells sorted from blood, taken in a trial of the OX40 agonist ivuxolimab. These receptors all stem from an adult with an advanced solid tumor such as melanoma, head and neck, liver or kidney cancer.

The chain joins TRBV12-5 to TRBJ2-7; D is undetermined. V shed 7 bases and J shed 2 bases, with 18 bases lying between them. This CDR3 contains 15 residues. Germline V gene data show CDR1 as LGHNT and CDR2 as FRNRAP. The chain's CDR3 is CASAQTKRPPYEQYF. The CDR3 DNA is TGTGCTAGTGCCCAAACGAAGCGTCCTCCCTACGAGCAGTACTTC. Together with reference TRBV12-5 and TRBJ2-7, the CDR3 gives the full variable domain: DARVTQTPRHKVTEMGQEVTMRCQPILGHNTVFWYRQTMMQGLELLAYFRNRAPLDDSGMPKDRFSAEMPDATLATLKIQPSEPRDSAVYFCASAQTKRPPYEQYFGPGTRLTVT.

The rearrangement joins TRBV6-6 to TRBJ2-1, with D perhaps TRBD1 or TRBD2 (5 bases each). Germline CDR1 and CDR2: MNHNY and SVGAGI (reference sequence). There are 15 residues in the CDR3. V was clipped by 6 bases and J by 2 bases, with 14 bases between them. This CDR3 is CASSPEGRAYNEQFF. The CDR3 DNA reads TGTGCCAGCAGCCCTGAGGGGCGGGCCTACAATGAGCAGTTCTTC.

This clone came up once. The chain recombines TRBV6-5 with TRBJ2-7; 7 bases are a match to TRBD1. The CDR3 sequence is 15 residues long. CDR1 is MNHEY and CDR2 is SVGAGI in the germline V gene. V lost 1 base to trimming and J lost 3 bases; unmatched junction nucleotides: 6. The CDR3 protein is CASSYFTGDGYEQYF. In DNA form, the CDR3 reads TGTGCCAGCAGTTACTTTACAGGGGATGGCTACGAGCAGTACTTC.

This clone was counted between two and nine times. The rearrangement uses TRBV5-1 and TRBJ1-2; D is unresolved. Trimming stripped 4 bases from V and 6 bases from J, with 16 bases between. This CDR3 is 14 amino acids long. The V gene's germline CDR1 is SGHRS and CDR2 YFSETQ. The CDR3 spells CASSVERPGDGYTF. CDR3 nucleotide sequence: TGCGCCAGCAGCGTCGAAAGGCCCGGAGATGGCTACACCTTC.

This clone was seen only once. The chain employs TRBV19 and TRBJ2-5; 7 bases align to TRBD1. The better agreement between TRBJ2-7 and the DNA end casts doubt on the J call. Germline V lookup: CDR1 LNHDA, CDR2 SQIVND (reference sequence). This CDR3 is 11 amino acids long. CDR3 region: CASSGTVEQYF. In DNA, the CDR3 is TGTGCCAGTAGCGGGACAGTCGAGCAGTACTTC.